In this sample, the clone carrying this T cell receptor (beta chain) turned up a few times. Antigen: not known. The source of the sample is a study of post-analysis software for immune sequencing data. CDR1 is KGHSH and CDR2 is LQKENI in the germline V gene. This CDR3 has 15 residues. Trimming removed 8 bases from V and 3 bases from J, with 20 bases in between. Prepared libraries of TCR beta cDNA carried unique molecular identifiers. One entry per CDR3 protein, called by TCRdb with MiXCR from the PCR reads. The sample holds 400,000 to 500,000 distinct CDR3 sequences, about 40% seen once. Study-level results: Controls had lower frequencies than patients of roughly five TRBV segments, which included TRBV5-6, TRBV5-1 and TRBV20-1.

The chain links TRBV18 to TRBJ2-7; D is unclear. The sample was blood. The origin of this receptor is a girl aged 2 to 10 with multiple sclerosis. DNA of the CDR3: TGTGCCAGCCTACCCGGCGCTCACTCGTTCTACGAGCAGTACTTC. Protein product: CASLPGAHSFYEQYF.